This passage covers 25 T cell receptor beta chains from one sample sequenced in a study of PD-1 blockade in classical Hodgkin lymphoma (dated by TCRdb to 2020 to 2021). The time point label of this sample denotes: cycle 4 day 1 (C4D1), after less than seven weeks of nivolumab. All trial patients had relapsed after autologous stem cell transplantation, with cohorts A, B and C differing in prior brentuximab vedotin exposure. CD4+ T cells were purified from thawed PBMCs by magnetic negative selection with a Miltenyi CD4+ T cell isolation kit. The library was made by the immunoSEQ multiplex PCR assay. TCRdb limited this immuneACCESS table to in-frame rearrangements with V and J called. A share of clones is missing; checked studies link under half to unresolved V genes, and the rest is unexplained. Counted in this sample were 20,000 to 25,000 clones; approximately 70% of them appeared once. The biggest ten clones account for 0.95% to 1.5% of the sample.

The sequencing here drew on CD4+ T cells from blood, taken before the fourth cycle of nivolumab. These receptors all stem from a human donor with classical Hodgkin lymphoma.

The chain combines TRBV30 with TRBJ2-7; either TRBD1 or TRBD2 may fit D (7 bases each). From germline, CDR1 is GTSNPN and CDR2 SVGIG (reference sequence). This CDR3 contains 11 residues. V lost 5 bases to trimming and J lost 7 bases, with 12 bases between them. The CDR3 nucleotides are TGTGCCTGGCGACAGGGAGGGGAGCAGTACTTC. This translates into CAWRQGGEQYF.

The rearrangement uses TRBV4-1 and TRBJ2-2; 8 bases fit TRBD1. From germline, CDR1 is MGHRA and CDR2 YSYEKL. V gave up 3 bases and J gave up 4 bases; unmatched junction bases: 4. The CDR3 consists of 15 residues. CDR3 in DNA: TGCGCCAGCAGCCACCGACAGGGGAGCACCGGGGAGCTGTTTTTT. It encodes CASSHRQGSTGELFF.

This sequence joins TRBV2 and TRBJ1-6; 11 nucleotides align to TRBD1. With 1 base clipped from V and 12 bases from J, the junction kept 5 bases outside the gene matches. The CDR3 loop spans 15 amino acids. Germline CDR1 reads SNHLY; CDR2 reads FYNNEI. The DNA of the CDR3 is TGTGCCAGCAGTGAAGGGACAGGGGGCCAGGAACCCCTCCACTTT. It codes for CASSEGTGGQEPLHF.

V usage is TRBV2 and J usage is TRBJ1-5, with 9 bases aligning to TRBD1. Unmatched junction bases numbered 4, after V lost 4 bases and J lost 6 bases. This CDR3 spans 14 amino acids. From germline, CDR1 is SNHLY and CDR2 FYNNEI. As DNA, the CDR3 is TGTGCCAGCAGTGCTGGGACAGGGATTCAGCCCCAGCATTTT. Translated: CASSAGTGIQPQHF.

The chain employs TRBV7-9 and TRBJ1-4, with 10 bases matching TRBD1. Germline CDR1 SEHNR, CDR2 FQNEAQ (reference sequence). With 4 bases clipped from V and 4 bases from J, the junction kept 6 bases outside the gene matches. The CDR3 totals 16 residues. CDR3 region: CASSWDRGDLNEKLFF. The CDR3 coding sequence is TGTGCCAGCAGCTGGGACAGGGGAGACCTTAATGAAAAACTGTTTTTT. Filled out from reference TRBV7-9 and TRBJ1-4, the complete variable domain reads DTGVSQNPRHKITKRGQNVTFRCDPISEHNRLYWYRQTLGQGPEFLTYFQNEAQLEKSRLLSDRFSAERPKGSFSTLEIQRTEQGDSAMYLCASSWDRGDLNEKLFFGSGTQLSVL.

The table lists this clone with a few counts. CDR3 nucleotide sequence: TGCGCCAGCAGCTTGGAACAGGGTGCGGACTACACCTTC. It specifies CASSLEQGADYTF. V is TRBV5-1 and J is TRBJ1-2; D might be TRBD1 (6 bases). The CDR3 extends over 13 amino acids. Looked up from germline, CDR1 is SGHRS and CDR2 is YFSETQ. V was shortened by 0 bases and J by 10 bases, with 13 bases between the two germline ends. The full variable domain, completed using reference TRBV5-1 and TRBJ1-2, is KAGVTQTPRYLIKTRGQQVTLSCSPISGHRSVSWYQQTPGQGLQFLFEYFSETQRNKGNFPGRFSGRQFSNSRSEMNVSTLELGDSALYLCASSLEQGADYTFGSGTRLTVV.

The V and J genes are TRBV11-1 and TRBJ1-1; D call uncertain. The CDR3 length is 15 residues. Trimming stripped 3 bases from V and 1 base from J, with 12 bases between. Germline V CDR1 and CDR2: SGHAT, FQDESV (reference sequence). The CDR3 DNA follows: TGTGCCAGCAGCTTGGCCATAGATAGGAACACTGAAGCTTTCTTT. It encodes CASSLAIDRNTEAFF.

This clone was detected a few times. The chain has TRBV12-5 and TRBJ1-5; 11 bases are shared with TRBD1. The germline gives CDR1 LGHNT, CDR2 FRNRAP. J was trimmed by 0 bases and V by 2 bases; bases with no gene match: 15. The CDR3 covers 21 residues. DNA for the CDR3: TGTGCTAGTGGTTTGCCACCGCCGGACAGGGGGCGCTCCTATAGCAATCAGCCCCAGCATTTT. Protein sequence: CASGLPPPDRGRSYSNQPQHF.

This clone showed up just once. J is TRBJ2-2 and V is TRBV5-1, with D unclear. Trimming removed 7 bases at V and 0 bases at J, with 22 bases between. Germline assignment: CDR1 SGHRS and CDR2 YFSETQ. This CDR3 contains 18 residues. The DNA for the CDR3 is TGCGCCAGCCAGCTTGGGATATTGGTCTACGCGAACACCGGGGAGCTGTTTTTT. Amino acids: CASQLGILVYANTGELFF.

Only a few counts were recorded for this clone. The CDR3 loop is CSVEGTGAGELFF. CDR3 in DNA: TGCAGCGTTGAAGGGACAGGCGCCGGGGAGCTGTTTTTT. The chain has TRBV29-1 and TRBJ2-2; 7 bases are a match to TRBD1. The V gene end was trimmed by 1 base and the J gene end by 6 bases; junction bases not matched to a gene: 2. Germline loops: CDR1 SQVTM, CDR2 ANQGSEA. The CDR3 length is 13 residues.

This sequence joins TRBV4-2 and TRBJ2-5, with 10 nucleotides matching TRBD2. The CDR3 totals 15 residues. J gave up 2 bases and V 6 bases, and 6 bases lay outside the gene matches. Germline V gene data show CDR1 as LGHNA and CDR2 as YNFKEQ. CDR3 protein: CASRVGAGGQETQYF. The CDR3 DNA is TGTGCCAGCAGGGTCGGAGCGGGGGGGCAAGAGACCCAGTACTTC.

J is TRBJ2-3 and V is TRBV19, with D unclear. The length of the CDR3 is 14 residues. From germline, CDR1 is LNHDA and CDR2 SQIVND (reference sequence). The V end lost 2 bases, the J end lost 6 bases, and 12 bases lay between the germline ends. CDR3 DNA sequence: TGTGCCAGTAGTATATGGTCTGCCTGGGATACGCAGTATTTT. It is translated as CASSIWSAWDTQYF.

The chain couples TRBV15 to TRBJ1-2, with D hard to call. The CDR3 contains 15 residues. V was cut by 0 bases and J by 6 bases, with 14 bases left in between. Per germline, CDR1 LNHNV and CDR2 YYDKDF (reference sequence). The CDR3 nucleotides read TGTGCCACCAGCAGAGAACCCACGCAAGTGAATGGCTACACCTTC. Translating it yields CATSREPTQVNGYTF. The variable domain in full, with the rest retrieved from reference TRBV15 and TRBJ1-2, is DAMVIQNPRYQVTQFGKPVTLSCSQTLNHNVMYWYQQKSSQAPKLLFHYYDKDFNNEADTPDNFQSRRPNTSFCFLDIRSPGLGDTAMYLCATSREPTQVNGYTFGSGTRLTVV.

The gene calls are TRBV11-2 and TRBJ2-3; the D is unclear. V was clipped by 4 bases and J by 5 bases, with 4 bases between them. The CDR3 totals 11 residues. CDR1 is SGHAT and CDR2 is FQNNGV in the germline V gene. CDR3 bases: TGTGCCAGCAGCTCCATAGATACGCAGTATTTT. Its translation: CASSSIDTQYF.

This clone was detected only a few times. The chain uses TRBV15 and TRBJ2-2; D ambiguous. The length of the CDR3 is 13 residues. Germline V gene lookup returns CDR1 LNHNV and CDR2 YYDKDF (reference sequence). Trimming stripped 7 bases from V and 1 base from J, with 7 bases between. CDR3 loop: CATNQWNTGELFF. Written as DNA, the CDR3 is TGTGCCACCAATCAGTGGAACACCGGGGAGCTGTTTTTT.

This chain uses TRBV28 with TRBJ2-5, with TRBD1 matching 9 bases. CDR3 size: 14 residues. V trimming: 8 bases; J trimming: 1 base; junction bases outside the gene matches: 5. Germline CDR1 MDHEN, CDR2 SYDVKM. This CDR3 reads CASQRDRAQETQYF. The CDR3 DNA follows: TGTGCCAGCCAACGGGACAGGGCCCAAGAGACCCAGTACTTC.

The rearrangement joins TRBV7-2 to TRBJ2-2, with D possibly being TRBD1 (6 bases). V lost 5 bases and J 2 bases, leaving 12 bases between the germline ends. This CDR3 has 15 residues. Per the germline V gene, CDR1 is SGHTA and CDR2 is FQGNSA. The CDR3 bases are TGTGCCAGCAGCCCGCAGACAGGAAACACCGGGGAGCTGTTTTTT. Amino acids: CASSPQTGNTGELFF.

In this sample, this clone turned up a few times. CDR3 bases: TGTGCCAGCTCCTCCTCTAACTATGGCTACACCTTC. Translating it yields CASSSSNYGYTF. The genes are TRBV18 and TRBJ1-2; D not certain. Germline CDR1 and CDR2: KGHSH and LQKENI. Between the trimmed V and J ends, which lost 6 bases and 0 bases, there was a span of 5 bases. The CDR3 extends over 12 amino acids.

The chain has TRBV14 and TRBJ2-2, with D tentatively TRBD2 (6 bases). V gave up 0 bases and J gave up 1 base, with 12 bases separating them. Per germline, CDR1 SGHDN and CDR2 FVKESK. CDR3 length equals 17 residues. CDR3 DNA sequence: TGTGCCAGCAGCCAAGATAAGGGGAGGATGAACACCGGGGAGCTGTTTTTT. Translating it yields CASSQDKGRMNTGELFF.

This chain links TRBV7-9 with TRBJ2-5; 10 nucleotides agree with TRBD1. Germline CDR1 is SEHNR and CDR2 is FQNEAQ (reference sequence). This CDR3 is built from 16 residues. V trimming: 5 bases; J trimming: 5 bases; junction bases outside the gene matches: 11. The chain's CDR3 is CASSPETGGLIETQYF. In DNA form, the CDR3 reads TGTGCCAGCAGCCCGGAGACAGGGGGCTTGATCGAGACCCAGTACTTC.

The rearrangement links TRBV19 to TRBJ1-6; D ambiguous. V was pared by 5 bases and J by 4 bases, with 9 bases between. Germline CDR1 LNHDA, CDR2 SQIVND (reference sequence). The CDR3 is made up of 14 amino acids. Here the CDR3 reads CASSHGVYNSPLHF. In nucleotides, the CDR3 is TGTGCCAGTAGTCACGGGGTTTATAATTCACCCCTCCACTTT.

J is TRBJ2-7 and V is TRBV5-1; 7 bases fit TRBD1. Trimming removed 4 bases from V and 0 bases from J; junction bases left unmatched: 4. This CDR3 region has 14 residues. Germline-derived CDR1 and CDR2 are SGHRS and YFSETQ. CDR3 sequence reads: CASSETGSSYEQYF. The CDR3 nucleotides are TGCGCCAGCAGCGAGACAGGGAGCTCCTACGAGCAGTACTTC.

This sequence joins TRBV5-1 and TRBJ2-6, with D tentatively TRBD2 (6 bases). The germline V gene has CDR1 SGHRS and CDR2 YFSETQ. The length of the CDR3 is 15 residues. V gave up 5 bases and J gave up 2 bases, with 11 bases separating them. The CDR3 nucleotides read TGCGCCAGCAGTACCGGGAGTGCTGGGGCCAACGTCCTGACTTTC. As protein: CASSTGSAGANVLTF.

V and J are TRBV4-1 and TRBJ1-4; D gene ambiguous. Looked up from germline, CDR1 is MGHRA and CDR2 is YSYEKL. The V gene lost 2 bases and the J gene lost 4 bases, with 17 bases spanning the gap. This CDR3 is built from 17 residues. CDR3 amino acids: CASSQSPVGSFNEKLFF. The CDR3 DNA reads TGCGCCAGCAGCCAAAGCCCGGTGGGGTCCTTTAATGAAAAACTGTTTTTT.

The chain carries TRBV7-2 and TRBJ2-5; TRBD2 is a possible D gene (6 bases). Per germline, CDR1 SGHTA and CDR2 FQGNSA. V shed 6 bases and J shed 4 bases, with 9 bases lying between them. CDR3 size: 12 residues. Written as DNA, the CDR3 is TGTGCCAGCAGGCAAGCGGGAGAGACCCAGTACTTC. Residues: CASRQAGETQYF.